The next 30 T cell receptor beta chains were all read from a single sample in a study of post-analysis software for immune sequencing data. Unique molecular identifiers featured in each of the TCR beta cDNA libraries. TCRdb re-derived calls from the PCR reads in MiXCR, one entry per CDR3 protein. The table has about 460,000 distinct CDR3 sequences, approximately 46% seen once. Study-level findings and limits: Compared with controls, patients had more of 4 or 5 TRBV segments, including TRBV5-6, TRBV5-1 and TRBV20-1.

Their antigen targets remain unknown. Sequenced input: blood. Receptor source: a girl between 5 and 17 years old with multiple sclerosis.

The V and J genes are TRBV6-5 and TRBJ2-1; 9 nucleotides line up with TRBD1. Looked up from germline, CDR1 is MNHEY and CDR2 is SVGAGI. V shed 6 bases and J 6 bases; nucleotides not matched to a gene: 9. CDR3 size: 15 residues. This CDR3 reads CASSPDRGIINEQFF. In nucleotides, the CDR3 is TGTGCCAGCAGCCCTGACAGGGGGATAATCAATGAGCAGTTCTTC.

The rearrangement joins TRBV5-6 to TRBJ1-2, with 7 bases fitting TRBD1. This CDR3 spans 16 amino acids. V was clipped by 4 bases and J by 5 bases; unmatched bases: 14. Per the germline V gene, CDR1 is SGHDT and CDR2 is YYEEEE. Here the CDR3 DNA reads TGTGCCAGCAGCCCGGACAGGCCCGGGGGAGCTTATGGCTACACCTTC. It yields the protein CASSPDRPGGAYGYTF.

CDR3 in DNA: TGCGCCAGCAGCGGCGGACTAGCGGGAGGGCACAATGAGCAGTTCTTC. It yields the protein CASSGGLAGGHNEQFF. The genes are TRBV5-1 and TRBJ2-1, with 15 bases identical to TRBD2. The length of the CDR3 is 16 residues. Germline values: CDR1 SGHRS, CDR2 YFSETQ. After removal of 4 bases from V and 5 bases from J, the junction contained 4 bases not matched to a gene. Together with reference TRBV5-1 and TRBJ2-1, the CDR3 gives the full variable domain: KAGVTQTPRYLIKTRGQQVTLSCSPISGHRSVSWYQQTPGQGLQFLFEYFSETQRNKGNFPGRFSGRQFSNSRSEMNVSTLELGDSALYLCASSGGLAGGHNEQFFGPGTRLTVL.

The rearrangement links TRBV7-9 to TRBJ2-7, with a tentative D call TRBD1 (7 bases). V was pared by 5 bases and J by 2 bases, with 16 bases between. The CDR3 is 15 residues long. Germline-derived CDR1 and CDR2 are SEHNR and FQNEAQ (reference sequence). The CDR3 bases are TGTGCCAGCAGCCCAAGGACAGGAGGGCCCTACGAGCAGTACTTC. Protein sequence: CASSPRTGGPYEQYF.

The sample holds a few counts of this clonotype. This chain joins TRBV10-2 and TRBJ2-1, with TRBD2 matching over 10 bases. Per the germline V gene, CDR1 is WSHSY and CDR2 is SAAADI. The CDR3 length is 16 residues. Trimming cost V 4 bases and J 4 bases; bases outside gene matches: 7. Written as DNA, the CDR3 is TGCGCCAGCAGTGTCTATGCACTAGCGGGGTACAATGAGCAGTTCTTC. It specifies CASSVYALAGYNEQFF.

This chain connects TRBV5-1 to TRBJ1-2; the D is unclear. From germline, CDR1 is SGHRS and CDR2 YFSETQ. V was trimmed by 2 bases and J by 5 bases, leaving 10 bases between them. The CDR3 has 13 residues. CDR3 DNA sequence: TGCGCCAGCAGCTTCGGCGGAACATATGGCTACACCTTC. This encodes CASSFGGTYGYTF.

On this clonotype: The CDR3 ends on some other residue instead of the conserved phenylalanine or tryptophan, so this is likely a read error. This chain links TRBV29-1 with TRBJ2-7; perhaps TRBD1 as D (5 bases). This CDR3 spans 12 amino acids. CDR1 and CDR2 from the germline V gene are SQVTM and ANQGSEA. V dropped 4 bases and J dropped 0 bases, with 7 bases sitting between them. The CDR3 reads CSVVGASYEQYS. The DNA of the CDR3 is TGCAGCGTTGTAGGGGCCTCCTACGAGCAGTACTCC.

The chain combines TRBV6-1 with TRBJ2-7; 10 bases map to TRBD2. The CDR3 length is 16 residues. V lost 3 bases and J lost 5; bases outside the gene matches: 10. In germline, CDR1 is MNHNS, CDR2 SASEGT. CDR3 in DNA: TGTGCCAGCAGTGACAGAGCGGGAGGGCCTAGCGACGAGCAGTACTTC. It encodes CASSDRAGGPSDEQYF.

Notes on this clonotype: A much larger clonotype is one base distant, so this may be a read error. This chain connects TRBV20-1 to TRBJ2-7, with D tentatively TRBD2 (6 bases). From germline, CDR1 is DFQATT and CDR2 SNEGSKA (reference sequence). This CDR3 is built from 14 residues. The CDR3 bases are TGCAGTGCTAGAGGTAGCGGCGATTTCTACGGGCAGTACTTC. Translation gives CSARGSGDFYGQYF.

Turning to this clonotype: At one end, the junction sequence differs from germline, possibly due to a read error. The chain joins TRBV5-1 to TRBJ2-7, with D unclear. The germline gives CDR1 SGHRS, CDR2 YFSETQ. The CDR3 runs to 14 residues. Here the CDR3 reads CANSLAGITYEQYF. The CDR3 DNA is TGCGCCAACAGCTTGGCCGGAATCACCTACGAGCAGTACTTC.

This clonotype is a singleton in its sample. The chain is built from TRBV7-2 and TRBJ2-1, with 7 bases identical to TRBD2. Germline CDR1 and CDR2: SGHTA and FQGNSA. The trim removed 5 bases at V and 7 bases at J, leaving 8 bases unmatched. CDR3 length: 14 residues. The CDR3 region is CASSGGGSRNEQFF. For the CDR3, the DNA is TGTGCCAGCAGCGGGGGAGGGTCTAGGAATGAGCAGTTCTTC.

In this sample, this clonotype turned up a few times. The V call is TRBV12-3 or TRBV12-4, the J call TRBJ1-2, with 8 nucleotides matching TRBD1. V was clipped by 5 bases and J by 6 bases; unmatched bases: 17. This CDR3 region has 17 residues. CDR3 nucleotides: TGTGCCAGCAGTCAACGGACAGGGTATAGGCCAGTTGATGGCTACACCTTC. Amino acid sequence: CASSQRTGYRPVDGYTF.

This chain uses TRBV3-1 with TRBJ2-5; D remains ambiguous. The CDR3 totals 15 residues. V was trimmed by 5 bases and J by 5 bases, leaving 18 bases between them. Germline V lookup: CDR1 LGHDT, CDR2 YNNKEL (reference sequence). This chain's CDR3 is CASSDPDKHDETQYF. Written as DNA, the CDR3 is TGTGCCAGCAGCGACCCTGACAAGCACGATGAGACCCAGTACTTC.

The chain carries TRBV20-1 and TRBJ1-1; 9 nucleotides line up with TRBD1. V shed 5 bases, J shed 5 bases, and the junction held 9 bases outside the gene matches. Germline CDR1 reads DFQATT; CDR2 reads SNEGSKA (reference sequence). The CDR3 loop spans 14 amino acids. The CDR3 reads CSAFRGQGRTEAFF. Written as DNA, the CDR3 is TGCAGTGCTTTCCGAGGACAGGGGAGAACTGAAGCTTTCTTT.

This clonotype has a handful of counts. The J gene is TRBJ1-4, the V gene TRBV4-1; no clear D gene. Looked up from germline, CDR1 is MGHRA and CDR2 is YSYEKL. Deletions cut 4 bases from V and 1 base from J, with 10 bases between. This CDR3 comprises 15 residues. The CDR3 bases are TGCGCCAGCAGCCTCTGGCTAGGAACTAATGAAAAACTGTTTTTT. This encodes CASSLWLGTNEKLFF.

A few counts support this clonotype. The chain is built from TRBV20-1 and TRBJ2-1; D may be TRBD2 (6 bases). Trimming pared 3 bases from V and 1 base from J, leaving 13 bases between. In germline, CDR1 is DFQATT, CDR2 SNEGSKA (reference sequence). The CDR3 extends over 15 amino acids. CDR3 region: CSASIREISYNEQFF. In nucleotides, the CDR3 is TGCAGTGCTAGTATCCGGGAGATTTCCTACAATGAGCAGTTCTTC.

This clonotype showed up many times. The V and J genes are TRBV10-3 and TRBJ2-1; 9 bases are shared with TRBD1. V was clipped by 10 bases and J by 7 bases; unmatched bases: 11. Germline assignment: CDR1 ENHRY and CDR2 SYGVKD. The CDR3 spans 14 residues. The CDR3 nucleotides are TGTGCCACTAAGAGGACAGGGGAGGCGAATGAGCAGTTCTTC. Its translation is CATKRTGEANEQFF.

This clonotype occurred a few times. The chain couples TRBV20-1 to TRBJ2-1, with 10 bases aligning to TRBD1. From germline, CDR1 is DFQATT and CDR2 SNEGSKA (reference sequence). V lost 6 bases to trimming and J lost 7 bases; unmatched junction nucleotides: 6. This CDR3 has 13 residues. This chain's CDR3 is CSAGGQGRNEQFF. In DNA, the CDR3 is TGCAGTGCGGGGGGACAGGGGAGGAATGAGCAGTTCTTC.

This clonotype was seen once. This rearrangement joins TRBV3-1 to TRBJ2-4; 8 bases agree with TRBD1. With the DNA end fitting TRBJ2-5 better, the J assignment may be wrong. Per the germline V gene, CDR1 is LGHDT and CDR2 is YNNKEL (reference sequence). CDR3 length: 15 residues. CDR3 sequence (DNA): TGTGCCAGCAGCCGACAGGGGAGTAATAAAGAGACCCAGTACTTC. Protein product: CASSRQGSNKETQYF.

This clonotype was counted only a few times. This chain connects TRBV4-1 to TRBJ2-3; D is possibly TRBD2 (6 bases). Between the trimmed V and J ends, which lost 0 bases and 2 bases, there was a span of 21 bases. The germline gives CDR1 MGHRA, CDR2 YSYEKL. The CDR3 sequence is 19 residues long. CDR3 residues: CASSQDGDIVAGNTDTQYF. CDR3 nucleotides: TGCGCCAGCAGCCAAGATGGAGACATTGTGGCGGGGAACACAGATACGCAGTATTTT.

This clonotype has only a few counts. The V and J genes are TRBV29-1 and TRBJ2-7; D uncertain. Trimming stripped 1 base from V and 0 bases from J, with 13 bases between. CDR1 SQVTM and CDR2 ANQGSEA come from the germline V gene. The CDR3 is made up of 15 amino acids. The CDR3 DNA is TGCAGCGTTGAAGTGGAAAACTCCCCCTCCTACGAGCAGTACTTC. This codes for CSVEVENSPSYEQYF.

In its sample, this clonotype was seen a few times. The chain is built from TRBV27 and TRBJ2-1, with D uncertain. Trimming took off 2 bases at V and 0 bases at J, with 11 bases between the two ends. This CDR3 is 16 amino acids long. Germline V gene lookup returns CDR1 MNHEY and CDR2 SMNVEV (reference sequence). CDR3 residues: CASSLGGTPSYNEQFF. For the CDR3, the DNA is TGTGCCAGCAGTTTAGGCGGAACTCCCTCCTACAATGAGCAGTTCTTC.

This clonotype was found once. The chain is built from TRBV7-8 and TRBJ1-5, with D hard to call. V was cut by 1 base and J by 5 bases, with 30 bases left in between. Germline-derived CDR1 and CDR2 are SGHVS and FQNEAQ. CDR3 length: 21 residues. Here the CDR3 DNA reads TGTGCCAGCAGCTTAGTTGGGAATTGGCGCCCGGAGAATGGAGGGTATCAGCCCCAGCATTTT. It specifies CASSLVGNWRPENGGYQPQHF.

Details on this clonotype: A read error may explain this, as a much larger clone is one base away. The V call is TRBV11-1, the J call TRBJ2-3, with D unclear. Trimming removed 5 bases at V and 5 bases at J, with 8 bases between. This CDR3 has 12 amino acids. CDR1 is SGHAT, CDR2 FQDESV, per germline (reference sequence). Here the CDR3 DNA reads TGTGCCAGCAGCCCTCACATAGATACGCAGTATTTT. Its protein product is CASSPHIDTQYF.

The chain employs TRBV7-8 and TRBJ2-3, with no clear D. The CDR3 consists of 12 residues. Per the germline V gene, CDR1 is SGHVS and CDR2 is FQNEAQ. V lost 1 base to trimming and J lost 10 bases, with 9 bases between them. CDR3 sequence reads: CASSLVASPQYF. The CDR3 DNA reads as TGTGCCAGCAGCTTAGTGGCCAGTCCGCAGTATTTT.

This chain joins TRBV10-3 and TRBJ2-7, with TRBD1 identical over 12 bases. The CDR3 contains 14 residues. Germline-derived CDR1 and CDR2 are ENHRY and SYGVKD. Trimming at V came to 10 bases and at J to 2 bases, leaving 6 bases not matched to a gene. CDR3 sequence: CASARDRGPYEQYF. The CDR3 DNA reads TGTGCCAGTGCCCGGGACAGGGGGCCCTACGAGCAGTACTTC.

The gene calls are TRBV2 and TRBJ2-3; 8 bases line up with TRBD2. Germline lookup yields CDR1 SNHLY and CDR2 FYNNEI. This CDR3 contains 14 residues. J gave up 3 bases and V 7 bases, and 6 bases lay outside the gene matches. CDR3 nucleotide sequence: TGTGCCAGCAAGGGAAGCGGGAGTACAGATACGCAGTATTTT. Protein sequence: CASKGSGSTDTQYF.

The chain has TRBV12-3 or TRBV12-4 and TRBJ2-7, with D unresolved. TRBJ2-5 explains the end of the DNA better; the J call may be wrong. The CDR3 is 13 amino acids. The CDR3 DNA sequence: TGTGCCAGCAGTTTAGTTACCGGGGAGACCCAGTACTTC. Protein sequence: CASSLVTGETQYF.

This clonotype appeared a few times. The junction does not match germline at one end; this may be a read error. This chain connects TRBV7-7 to TRBJ2-7; no clear D gene. Germline loops: CDR1 SSHAT, CDR2 FNYEAQ (reference sequence). The CDR3 runs 16 residues. The CDR3 here is CASSLAPHGPGYEQYF. The DNA for the CDR3 is TGTGCTAGCAGCTTAGCCCCACACGGGCCAGGCTACGAGCAGTACTTC.

There are a few counts of this clonotype. The chain is built from TRBV7-8 and TRBJ2-7; the D call may be TRBD1 or TRBD2 (5 bases each). CDR1 and CDR2 from the germline V gene are SGHVS and FQNEAQ. This CDR3 has 16 residues. Trimming removed 5 bases from V and 1 base from J, with 18 bases in between. The CDR3 DNA sequence: TGTGCCAGCAGCCGATATTCCGGGACGAGGTCCTACGAGCAGTACTTC. The encoded protein is CASSRYSGTRSYEQYF.